This T cell receptor beta chain was identified during a study of PD-1 blockade in mismatch repair-deficient tumors. Here immunoSEQ multiplex PCR was the method, and the copy in TCRdb shows in-frame clones only, minus some. The profile shows about 110,000 clones, 70% to 80% of them singletons. The V gene lost 3 bases and the J gene lost 3 bases, with 18 bases spanning the gap. The CDR3 contains 17 residues. Germline CDR1 SGHTA, CDR2 FQGNSA. The chain employs TRBV7-2 and TRBJ2-1, with D tentatively TRBD2 (6 bases). Source: peripheral blood, taken just over 59 weeks after starting pembrolizumab. The sequence derives from an adult with mismatch repair-deficient cancer. Here the CDR3 DNA reads TGTGCCAGCAGCTTGCTAGCGAGCGCATCAGTCTACAATGAGCAGTTCTTC. This codes for CASSLLASASVYNEQFF.